This T cell receptor (beta chain) stems from a study of shared clonotypes between healthy human individuals (dated by TCRdb to the early 2020s). A note on the overall study: The cohort comprised two women and a few men aged 18 to 49 years. The study deeply sequenced blood TCR repertoires of about five healthy adults to estimate repertoire size and the extent of clonotype sharing between individuals. Leukapheresis yielded between about 0.94 and 9.5 billion PBMCs per donor. To increase sequencing depth and limit assay-specific biases, TCR repertoire library preparation and sequencing were carried out by different laboratories using diverse techniques. For each donor, three plates each were used for CD4 naive and CD4 memory, two plates were used for CD8 naive, and one plate was used for CD8 memory.

The full study reports these points: Based on pairwise subsampling, the degree of clonotype sharing among donors was expected to be affected by sequencing depth. Because the study included only a small number of donors, the genetic and exposure-history diversity represented was limited. Only blood was sampled, and tissue TCR repertoires likely differ from those in blood. Across a few donors, approximately 5% of naive CD4, roughly 3.5% of naive CD8, about 2.3% of memory CD4, and 0.3% to 0.45% of memory CD8 clonotypes were shared. Even with the large sequencing depth, rarefaction of the sorted-subset datasets indicated that sequencing was incomplete. Estimated clonotype richness was generally larger for naive than for memory subsets. Compared with non-shared clonotypes, clonotypes shared by all four sorted-subset donors had higher generation probabilities.

Using the deep immunoSEQ assay, TCR CDR3 regions were amplified from genomic DNA by multiplex PCR. For each cell subset, the extracted genomic DNA was distributed evenly across all wells of several immunoSEQ 96-well plates, and each plate served as one replicate. For sorted subsets, 200 ng of genomic DNA, equivalent to around 31,000 T cell genomes, went into each replicate PCR. Purified libraries were measured with a Qubit 3.0 fluorometer, size-checked on a Bioanalyzer 2100, and measured again with the KAPA Library Quantification kit. Each immunoSEQ 96-well plate was sequenced on its own single-read 150-cycle Illumina NextSeq 550 flow cell. From the authors' description of their analysis: Because the immunoSEQ output held only junctional sequences and lacked quality scores, the filtering could not match the filtering applied to full-length reads. Sequences were annotated with PyIR, a Python wrapper for IgBLAST v1.9, using IMGT germline references to assign V/J genes and CDR3. Reads were removed for weak V/J assignments (E-value above 1e-6), missing CDR3, stop codons, out-of-frame junctions, or ambiguous translated residues. V3J clonotypes were defined as sequences sharing an identical inferred V gene, J gene, and CDR3 amino acid sequence. To compute the percentage overlap between repertoires, the number of shared unique clonotypes was divided by the size of the smaller repertoire. Repertoire richness was assessed with RTK rarefaction, the Chao1 estimator, and Recon v2.1 estimates of unobserved clonotypes. OLGA was used to compute generation probabilities for all TCRbeta clonotypes that the gDNA method yielded from a handful of donors. Not all clones reach the TCRdb copy of this immuneACCESS table, which keeps in-frame sequences only. Checked studies attribute under half of the gap to unresolved V genes and leave the rest unexplained. The V and J calls and the clone size are those of that table, but D and trimming were determined from the DNA. This sample is represented by millions of clones; 85% to 95% of them were singletons. The top ten hold more than 1.5% of the sample.

On this clone: The antigen it recognizes is unknown. There are no base qualities to consult, and no much larger clone falls within one base.

For the CD8 naive samples, CD45RO-negative cells were positively selected for CCR7, yielding a CD45RA+CCR7+ population from which TemRA cells were excluded. The donors were healthy, HIV-negative adults with no recently reported acute infections or vaccinations. All donors were Caucasian adults living in Nashville, Tennessee, USA. After blood collection by leukapheresis, PBMCs were isolated using Ficoll-Histopaque density gradient centrifugation and then cryopreserved in the vapor phase of liquid nitrogen. Purity and quantity of every magnetically sorted T cell population were checked by analytical flow cytometry. From each sorted fraction, genomic DNA was isolated and quantified by UV absorbance on a Nanodrop 2000c. The V end gives up 2 bases and the J end 9 bases, leaving 7 bases in the junction not matched to a gene. From the cysteine up to the phenylalanine, the CDR3 has a length of 13 residues. CDR3 DNA only is kept here, 39 bases in frame from base 1. From a lookup of the germline V gene (reference sequence), CDR1 and CDR2 are SGHNT and YYREEE.

The sequencing sample was made of naive CD8+ T cells from PBMCs. Taken with the paper, the label for cell subset or site translates to: CD45RA+CCR7+. The chain joins TRBV5-4 to TRBJ2-5; TRBD2 matches 7 bases in the middle. This TCR was sampled from a man aged 18 to 30 in good health. Some clones in this sample may be carry-over from other donors' samples. The CDR3 reads as follows: CASSFSDRGAQYF. The bases are TGTGCCAGCAGCTTTTCGGACCGGGGGGCCCAGTACTTC.